The sample holds many counts of the clone carrying this T cell receptor (beta chain). V was trimmed by 3 bases and J by 5 bases, leaving 19 bases between them. The CDR3 has 15 residues. CDR1 and CDR2 from the germline V gene are DFQATT and SNEGSKA (reference sequence). The data derive from a study of read filtering for tumor transcriptome and immune sequencing. Study-wide background: By R-ISS, stages I, II and III held 8, 16 and 7 patients.

The library was built from 400 ng RNA with molecular barcoded adaptors for alpha/delta and beta/gamma chains. TCRdb passed the reads through MiXCR, listing each CDR3 protein once. The sample comprises tens of thousands of distinct CDR3 sequences, around 14% of which are singletons, and about 42% rests with the top ten. This clonotype was sampled from a donor aged 40 or older with multiple myeloma. The chain has TRBV20-1 and TRBJ2-5; either TRBD1 or TRBD2 may fit D (7 bases each). The source material was a population of CD138-negative cells sorted from bone marrow. The CDR3 region has the DNA TGCAGTGCTAGGGGAGGGGGCGCAGGGGAGGAGACCCAGTACTTC. Protein: CSARGGGAGEETQYF.